Listed below are T cell receptor beta chains from one sample, sequenced in a study of shared clonotypes between healthy human individuals. Data came from immunoSEQ multiplex PCR; TCRdb stores just in-frame clones and leaves some out. The sample lists roughly 530,000 clones, about 95% occurring once. Sequencing was done on a sample of naive CD4+ T cells sorted from blood. The origin of the receptors is a woman between 25 and 40 years old in good health. CDR3s include the opening cysteine and the closing phenylalanine or tryptophan. A D gene is named only where the DNA matches it firmly. Size is stated for part of the rows, as once, few or many counts, or as a class when the clone is expanded.

TRBV7-9	TRBD1	.	TRBJ1-3	CASSSGTGPRDTIYF	TGTGCCAGCAGCTCCGGGACAGGACCTCGGGACACCATATATTTT
TRBV10-3	.	.	TRBJ2-1	CAISESSNEQFF	TGTGCCATCAGTGAGTCCAGCAATGAGCAGTTCTTC
TRBV5-8	.	.	TRBJ1-1	CASSLVVQGTAFF	TGTGCCAGCAGCTTGGTGGTGCAGGGAACAGCTTTCTTT
TRBV11-1	.	.	TRBJ2-7	CASSLSDGSYEQYF	TGTGCCAGCAGCTTAAGCGACGGCTCCTACGAGCAGTACTTC
TRBV6-6	.	.	TRBJ1-4	CASSSGQYATNEKLFF	TGTGCCAGCAGTTCAGGACAGTACGCAACTAATGAAAAACTGTTTTTT
TRBV30	.	.	TRBJ1-1	CAWSVQDNTEAFF	TGTGCCTGGAGTGTACAGGATAACACTGAAGCTTTCTTT
TRBV7-8	.	once	TRBJ2-2	CASSLVFSTNTGELFF	TGTGCCAGCAGCTTAGTTTTTAGCACGAACACCGGGGAGCTGTTTTTT
TRBV28	.	.	TRBJ1-1	CASSLSWTEAFF	TGTGCCAGCAGTTTATCGTGGACTGAAGCTTTCTTT
TRBV4-2	.	.	TRBJ2-7	CASSQAQGIYEQYF	TGTGCCAGCAGCCAAGCCCAAGGGATCTACGAGCAGTACTTC
TRBV6-6	.	.	TRBJ2-7	CASTSVRGAYEQYF	TGTGCCAGCACCTCGGTTCGGGGGGCTTACGAGCAGTACTTC
TRBV5-6	TRBD2	once	TRBJ2-3	CASSPVAGSGWGTDTQYF	TGTGCCAGCAGCCCCGTAGCGGGATCAGGCTGGGGGACAGATACGCAGTATTTT
TRBV6-5	.	.	TRBJ2-7	CASHKGFEQYF	TGTGCCAGTCACAAAGGCTTCGAGCAGTACTTC
TRBV7-2	TRBD2	once	TRBJ2-7	CASSLGISGSLSRYEQYF	TGTGCCAGCAGCTTAGGGATTAGCGGGAGCCTCTCCAGGTACGAGCAGTACTTC
TRBV10-2	TRBD1	.	TRBJ1-2	CASSEGTEINYGYTF	TGCGCCAGCAGTGAGGGGACAGAGATTAACTATGGCTACACCTTC
TRBV6-5	.	.	TRBJ2-5	CASTGGLGETQYF	TGTGCCAGCACCGGAGGGCTGGGGGAGACCCAGTACTTC
TRBV10-3	TRBD2	.	TRBJ2-1	CAISDKAGKGLRGDEQFF	TGTGCCATCAGTGATAAAGCGGGGAAGGGCCTTCGGGGCGATGAGCAGTTCTTC
TRBV7-3	.	.	TRBJ2-1	CASSFLAEVQFF	TGTGCCAGCAGCTTTTTAGCGGAGGTCCAGTTCTTC
TRBV5-4	.	.	TRBJ2-7	CASSLEPIYEQYF	TGTGCCAGCAGCTTGGAACCTATCTACGAGCAGTACTTC
TRBV5-4	.	.	TRBJ2-7	CASSSPLAPYEQYF	TGTGCCAGCAGCTCACCTCTAGCGCCCTACGAGCAGTACTTC
TRBV9	TRBD2	.	TRBJ2-3	CASSGHSGGPVNTQYF	TGTGCCAGCAGCGGACACTCGGGAGGGCCGGTAAATACGCAGTATTTT
TRBV7-8	TRBD2	.	TRBJ2-7	CASSSTPVSTSGRRSYEQYF	TGTGCCAGCAGCTCTACCCCCGTCTCCACTAGCGGGCGGCGGTCCTACGAGCAGTACTTC
TRBV19	.	few	TRBJ1-5	CASSIAADQPQHF	TGTGCCAGTAGTATCGCGGCGGATCAGCCCCAGCATTTT
TRBV23-1	.	.	TRBJ2-6	CASSQSGEVVRTLRSGANVLTF	TGCGCCAGCAGTCAATCGGGGGAGGTCGTGCGGACCTTACGCTCTGGGGCCAACGTCCTGACTTTC
TRBV28	.	.	TRBJ2-3	CASTPRTPYTDTQYF	TGTGCCAGCACTCCCCGAACCCCCTACACAGATACGCAGTATTTT
TRBV6-1	.	once	TRBJ2-1	CASMAQGINWNEQFF	TGTGCCAGCATGGCGCAGGGGATAAATTGGAATGAGCAGTTCTTC
TRBV7-9	.	.	TRBJ2-2	CASNEGRLTGELFF	TGTGCCAGCAACGAGGGGCGGCTCACCGGGGAGCTGTTTTTT
TRBV6-6	TRBD1	.	TRBJ2-1	CASTRTGPYNEQFF	TGTGCCAGCACTCGGACAGGGCCCTACAATGAGCAGTTCTTC
TRBV5-1	.	.	TRBJ1-1	CASSQDPGSRAFF	TGCGCCAGCAGCCAAGATCCGGGTAGTCGAGCTTTCTTT
TRBV9	TRBD2	.	TRBJ2-5	CASSVGGLAAGYQETQYF	TGTGCCAGCAGCGTAGGGGGACTAGCTGCGGGGTACCAAGAGACCCAGTACTTC
TRBV27	.	.	TRBJ1-1	CASLFSGDATEAFF	TGTGCCAGCCTCTTTTCTGGGGATGCCACTGAAGCTTTCTTT
TRBV2	.	.	TRBJ2-3	CASSVKNFDTQYF	TGTGCCAGCAGTGTAAAAAACTTCGATACGCAGTATTTT
TRBV9	.	.	TRBJ2-5	CASSVGGETQYF	TGTGCCAGCAGCGTAGGGGGGGAGACCCAGTACTTC
TRBV7-2	.	.	TRBJ1-2	CASSQDGYGYTF	TGTGCCAGCAGCCAGGACGGTTATGGCTACACCTTC
TRBV19	.	.	TRBJ2-3	CASSIEHGGIVTDTQYF	TGTGCCAGTAGTATAGAACATGGGGGAATAGTCACAGATACGCAGTATTTT
TRBV11-3	.	.	TRBJ2-5	CASSLGDTQETQYF	TGTGCCAGCAGCTTAGGGGACACCCAAGAGACCCAGTACTTC
TRBV18	TRBD2	.	TRBJ2-1	CASSPLREGYEQFF	TGTGCCAGCTCACCACTCCGGGAGGGCTATGAGCAGTTCTTC
TRBV4-1	.	.	TRBJ2-1	CASSQPWQGANNEQFF	TGCGCCAGCAGCCAACCCTGGCAGGGAGCCAACAATGAGCAGTTCTTC
TRBV27	TRBD1	.	TRBJ1-4	CASRRQGVTNEKLFF	TGTGCCAGCAGGCGTCAGGGGGTGACTAATGAAAAACTGTTTTTT
TRBV6-4	.	.	TRBJ2-3	CASSDTSDTQYF	TGTGCCAGCAGTGATACTAGCGATACGCAGTATTTT
TRBV7-6	.	few	TRBJ1-3	CASSWGPREAGNTIYF	TGTGCCAGCAGCTGGGGACCGAGGGAGGCTGGAAACACCATATATTTT
TRBV5-1	.	.	TRBJ2-1	CASSLGRANEQFF	TGCGCCAGCAGCTTGGGCAGGGCTAATGAGCAGTTCTTC
TRBV10-3	TRBD1	.	TRBJ1-4	CAISEGQGVATNEKLFF	TGTGCCATCAGTGAGGGACAGGGGGTTGCAACTAATGAAAAACTGTTTTTT
TRBV7-9	TRBD2	.	TRBJ2-1	CASSSRTSAYNEQFF	TGTGCCAGCAGCTCCCGGACTAGCGCTTACAATGAGCAGTTCTTC
TRBV2	.	.	TRBJ1-3	CASSRSGNTIYF	TGTGCCAGCAGTCGGTCTGGAAACACCATATATTTT
TRBV19	.	.	TRBJ1-1	CASTNSGGGTEAFF	TGTGCCAGTACCAATTCTGGCGGAGGGACTGAAGCTTTCTTT
TRBV11-2	.	.	TRBJ2-1	CASSPGWGAHSNEQFF	TGTGCCAGCAGCCCTGGGTGGGGGGCCCATTCAAATGAGCAGTTCTTC
TRBV7-2	.	.	TRBJ2-5	CASSLQGLGYEYF	TGTGCCAGCAGCTTACAGGGGTTGGGGTATGAGTACTTC
TRBV18	TRBD1	once	TRBJ1-5	CASSQLDRGSGGNQPQHF	TGTGCCAGCTCACAATTGGACAGGGGAAGTGGGGGCAATCAGCCCCAGCATTTT
TRBV19	TRBD2	once	TRBJ2-3	CASSIDHGLAGADTQYF	TGTGCCAGTAGTATAGACCACGGACTAGCGGGAGCAGATACGCAGTATTTT
TRBV5-4	TRBD1	.	TRBJ2-5	CASSFPGTGVRETQYF	TGTGCCAGCAGCTTTCCCGGGACAGGGGTACGGGAGACCCAGTACTTC
TRBV5-6	.	.	TRBJ1-6	CASSLWSPSYNSPLHF	TGTGCCAGCAGCTTGTGGAGTCCCTCCTATAATTCACCCCTCCACTTT
TRBV4-1	.	.	TRBJ2-1	CASSHRAELQAFNEQFF	TGCGCCAGCAGCCACAGGGCGGAGCTCCAGGCCTTCAATGAGCAGTTCTTC
TRBV6-5	TRBD1	.	TRBJ2-3	CASTHSRGNTDTQYF	TGTGCCAGCACCCACTCCAGGGGGAACACAGATACGCAGTATTTT
TRBV30	.	.	TRBJ1-5	CAWSKNRENQPQHF	TGTGCCTGGAGTAAGAACAGGGAGAATCAGCCCCAGCATTTT
TRBV2	TRBD2	.	TRBJ2-1	CASRTSGNPLNEQFF	TGTGCCAGCAGGACTAGCGGGAACCCTCTCAATGAGCAGTTCTTC
TRBV6-5	.	.	TRBJ2-7	CASAARGEQYF	TGTGCCAGCGCCGCGCGGGGCGAGCAGTACTTC
TRBV28	.	.	TRBJ1-1	CASSLALGGTTEAFF	TGTGCCAGCAGTTTGGCCCTGGGCGGGACCACTGAAGCTTTCTTT
TRBV10-3	.	.	TRBJ2-7	CAISESGYEQYF	TGTGCCATCAGTGAGTCTGGCTACGAGCAGTACTTC
TRBV10-1	.	.	TRBJ1-6	CASSQGGSPLHF	TGCGCCAGCAGTCAAGGCGGTTCACCCCTCCACTTT